This section outlines one TCR beta chain sequence together with its context. Its specificity is unknown. Among ophthalmopathy patients, the Clinical Activity Score reached at least 3, the NOSPECS grade reached at least 4, and duration remained under 3 months. The CDR3 is 17 amino acids. CDR1 is MDHEN and CDR2 is SYDVKM in the germline V gene. Trimming took 6 bases from V and 5 from J, leaving 23 bases between them. Amplified regions were TCR beta CDR3 sequences from RNA transcripts. Researchers ran a first-round RT-PCR on the TCR CDR3 using the HTBI primer set. TCRdb passed the multiplex PCR reads through MiXCR, listing each CDR3 protein once. The data hold 500,000 to 600,000 distinct CDR3 sequences, with 15% to 20% observed a single time. This sample is drawn from a study of T cells in Graves' hyperthyroidism and ophthalmopathy. Findings and caveats of the study: Most thyroid clonotypes that were expanded above 0.001 also turned up in blood.

The receptor was isolated from a man between 40 and 49 years old with Graves' ophthalmopathy. The chain employs TRBV28 and TRBJ1-5; D possibly corresponds to TRBD1 (5 bases). What was sequenced was blood. The CDR3 sequence: CASSFPRTNKPDQPQHF. The CDR3 DNA reads TGTGCCAGCAGCTTCCCTCGGACAAACAAACCCGATCAGCCCCAGCATTTT.